Presented here are 4 T cell receptor beta chains from one specimen sequenced in a study of lymphopenia after photon versus proton radiotherapy. Profiling relied on immunoSEQ multiplex PCR, and the TCRdb table lists in-frame clones only, not all of them. The sample has about 30,000 clones, approximately 93% seen once. The sequences come from peripheral blood, collected from a patient treated with photon-based radiotherapy. The receptors were sampled from a woman aged 45-59 years with cholangiocarcinoma.

This CDR3 reads CASSVDRPRGQPQHF. The CDR3, as DNA: TGTGCCAGCAGTGTCGACAGGCCCCGGGGCCAGCCCCAGCATTTT. The V and J genes are TRBV27 and TRBJ1-5; D is perhaps TRBD1 (6 bases). The CDR3 loop spans 15 amino acids. In germline, CDR1 is MNHEY, CDR2 SMNVEV (reference sequence). Trimming stripped 5 bases from V and 7 bases from J, with 18 bases between.

This clone was seen a single time. The rearrangement joins TRBV5-1 to TRBJ1-1; 7 bases are a match to TRBD1. V lost 4 bases, J lost 7 bases, and 13 bases stayed unmatched. This CDR3 comprises 15 residues. The germline V gene encodes CDR1 SGHRS and CDR2 YFSETQ. CDR3 loop: CASSAIPGQINEAFF. The CDR3 DNA is TGCGCCAGCAGCGCAATACCGGGACAGATTAATGAAGCTTTCTTT. The full variable domain, completed using reference TRBV5-1 and TRBJ1-1, is KAGVTQTPRYLIKTRGQQVTLSCSPISGHRSVSWYQQTPGQGLQFLFEYFSETQRNKGNFPGRFSGRQFSNSRSEMNVSTLELGDSALYLCASSAIPGQINEAFFGQGTRLTVV.

This clone was recorded a few times. The rearrangement joins TRBV27 to TRBJ1-5; weak D call: TRBD1 (5 bases). The germline V gene encodes CDR1 MNHEY and CDR2 SMNVEV (reference sequence). This CDR3 is built from 15 residues. The V gene lost 9 bases and the J gene lost 0 bases, with 15 bases spanning the gap. Here the CDR3 reads CASREGIISNQPQHF. The CDR3 nucleotides are TGTGCCAGTAGGGAGGGGATAATTAGCAATCAGCCCCAGCATTTT.

The rearrangement links TRBV7-2 to TRBJ2-5; unclear D gene. This CDR3 is built from 13 residues. Trimming removed 2 bases at V and 0 bases at J, with 4 bases between. Germline-derived CDR1 and CDR2 are SGHTA and FQGNSA. The CDR3 spells CASSLMYQETQYF. In DNA, the CDR3 is TGTGCCAGCAGCTTAATGTACCAAGAGACCCAGTACTTC.